This T cell receptor (beta chain) was identified during a study of cytomegalovirus exposure and HLA in healthy donors. Study details: There were 300 to 400 genotyped donors. Of these, 81% fell in the genetic ancestry cluster associated with self-reported Caucasian donors. Study findings and constraints: Follow-up analysis found HLA locus-dependent TCR association rates, highest for DRB1 and lowest for HLA-C.

The PCR was carried out with 60 Vbeta primers and 13 Jbeta primers. Method: immunoSEQ multiplex PCR; TCRdb's copy keeps in-frame clones and lacks some. The data show 90,000 to 120,000 clones, 80% to 90% seen once. Per the germline V gene, CDR1 is MDHEN and CDR2 is SYDVKM. The CDR3 extends over 16 amino acids. V was clipped by 1 base and J by 0 bases, with 11 bases between them. A remark on this clone: Antigen specificity is unknown.

The receptor's source is a woman under 30 in good health and CMV-seronegative. The chain uses TRBV28 and TRBJ2-3; D gene uncertain. Source material: PBMCs. The CDR3 protein is CASSLLAFLSTDTQYF. The CDR3 bases are TGTGCCAGCAGTTTATTAGCCTTCTTAAGCACAGATACGCAGTATTTT.